This is a list of T cell receptor beta chains from one sample in a study of T-cell memory formation after mild COVID-19. In TCRdb, the 5' RACE reads were re-called with MiXCR into one record per CDR3 protein. This table has about 110,000 distinct CDR3 sequences, roughly an eighth appearing once. The sequencing input was PBMCs or a T cell subset sorted from them (not recorded which). The receptors here all came from a young man who had mild COVID-19 (a few samples of this study predate the infection). Cell type and time point are not known. Both conserved end residues are part of each CDR3. Not all rows give a size; the values are once, few, many and, for expanded clones, a class.

>few|TRBV4-1|TRBJ1-1
CASSQSNTEAFF
>many|TRBV7-8|TRBJ1-5
CASSHINYSPNQPQHF
>few|TRBV2|TRBJ2-3
CASILGGLRQYF
>few|TRBV15|TRBJ2-3
CATSRDLEEADTQYF
>few|TRBV12-3/TRBV12-4|TRBJ1-2
CASGRYGYTF
>-|TRBV12-3/TRBV12-4|TRBJ1-1
CASSPQGGLNSEAFF
>few|TRBV20-1|TRBJ1-1
CSARGGETEAFF
>-|TRBV4-3|TRBJ1-4
CASSQSPGTGEMEKLFF
>-|TRBV18|TRBJ2-7
CASSPPWPPYEQYF
>-|TRBV7-9|TRBJ1-4
CASSTTVQAGEKLFF